This T cell receptor beta chain originates from a study of T cells in Graves' hyperthyroidism and ophthalmopathy (dated by TCRdb to between 2018 and 2021). A note on the overall study: Peripheral blood was collected at initial diagnosis, before any treatment. The roughly 100 discovery patients were randomly split 7:3 into training and test sets. After blood sampling, hyperthyroidism patients were treated with methimazole at a starting dose of 30 mg daily, and ophthalmopathy patients were treated with high-dose intravenous methylprednisolone. To identify distinguishing TCR V-J signatures, a discovery cohort of about 95 patients was used, comprising 43 with Graves' ophthalmopathy and roughly 60 with stable Graves' hyperthyroidism. An independent validation cohort of 18 to 20 hyperthyroidism patients and about 15 patients who later progressed to ophthalmopathy tested prospective prediction of ophthalmopathy. According to the paper, TCR Vbeta CDR3 sequencing was carried out on 135 peripheral blood samples, which came from fewer than 50 ophthalmopathy, roughly 75 hyperthyroidism and approximately 17 progressor patients. In more than five Graves' hyperthyroidism patients, the study also compared T-cell repertoires from thyroid tissue with T-cell repertoires from blood.

Stable Graves' hyperthyroidism was defined as no progression to ophthalmopathy during 18 months of follow-up. The hyperthyroidism patients were between 18 and 65 years old and newly diagnosed, with a disease duration of less than 2 months. Exclusion was applied to patients with uncontrolled infections, other autoimmune diseases, pregnancy or lactation. Diagnoses relied on clinical symptoms, serum thyroxine and TRAb, thyroid ultrasound and orbital computed tomography. PBMCs were isolated from 10 ml of fresh peripheral blood by Ficoll-Paque density gradient centrifugation. Total RNA was extracted using Trizol reagent, and RNA quality was assessed on an Agilent 2100 Bioanalyzer. This clonotype has a handful of counts. Its antigen is not yet known. No base qualities exist here, and no much larger clone lies one base off it. The TCR beta CDR3 regions were amplified from the RNA transcripts. For the first round of RT-PCR on the TCR CDR3, the HTBI primer set was used together with the Qiagen OneStep RT-PCR kit. The libraries were constructed in a second round of multiplex PCR and then size-selected and purified. Libraries were sequenced paired-end with 100 bp reads on an Illumina HiSeq2000. The published analysis was carried out like this. Raw data were processed with SOAPnuke, discarding reads with adapters, uncalled bases, mean Phred below 15, or no exact constant-primer or identifier match. COPE v1.2.5 was used to merge the high-quality paired reads, and each unique nucleotide sequence was defined as a clonotype. Clonotypes were aligned to IMGT TRBV, TRBD and TRBJ reference segments using MiTCR v1.1. Analysis was restricted to V-J combinations with a frequency above 0.0001, which covered approximately 99% of repertoires. A TCS score was defined as the ratio of F50 (clonal expansion) to E x V (chaos), with BLOSUM62-based TCRdist applied between CDR3 peptides within each V-J. Welch's t-statistics and random forest reduced just over 500 V-J features to 10 to 15, which were used in a naive Bayes classifier (R e1071). Thyroid-blood repertoire similarity was quantified with the Morisita-Horn index. TCRdb applied fastp at Q25 and MiXCR to the public reads, then kept only in-frame beta chains. For every CDR3 protein sequence, its rows merge into one entry that carries the most common genes and DNA. The V and J calls and clone size are TCRdb's, not the authors'. The table for this sample lists about 680,000 distinct CDR3 sequences; approximately 36% of them were counted only once. Together, the top ten hold around 32% of the sample.

The CDR3 runs 14 amino acids, cysteine and phenylalanine included. Of all the DNA, just the CDR3 is kept, 42 bases in frame from base 1. CDR1 MGHDK and CDR2 SYGVNS are derived from the germline V gene. V trim: 6 bases; J trim: 7 bases; unmatched bases: 11. The research as a whole found: No statistical method was used to set the sample size in advance, and investigators knew the group allocation. Blood samples also contained most of the expanded thyroid clonotypes (frequency above 0.001), which suggests that blood repertoires may reflect thyroid immune responses. A 13 V-J signature model separated ophthalmopathy from stable hyperthyroidism, with approximately 87% sensitivity and roughly 81% specificity in cross-validation and 80%/75% in testing. In validation, progression to ophthalmopathy was predicted by the model with 70% to 71% sensitivity and 72.22% specificity, a median of roughly 6.4 months before onset.

Sequencing input: blood. This TCR derives from a woman between 40 and 55 years old with Graves' hyperthyroidism. Rearrangement joined TRBV25-1 to TRBJ2-7, with TRBD1 identical over 8 junction bases. Here is the DNA: TGTGCCAGCAGATGGACAGGGATGACGCGGGAGCAGTACTTC. This encodes CASRWTGMTREQYF.